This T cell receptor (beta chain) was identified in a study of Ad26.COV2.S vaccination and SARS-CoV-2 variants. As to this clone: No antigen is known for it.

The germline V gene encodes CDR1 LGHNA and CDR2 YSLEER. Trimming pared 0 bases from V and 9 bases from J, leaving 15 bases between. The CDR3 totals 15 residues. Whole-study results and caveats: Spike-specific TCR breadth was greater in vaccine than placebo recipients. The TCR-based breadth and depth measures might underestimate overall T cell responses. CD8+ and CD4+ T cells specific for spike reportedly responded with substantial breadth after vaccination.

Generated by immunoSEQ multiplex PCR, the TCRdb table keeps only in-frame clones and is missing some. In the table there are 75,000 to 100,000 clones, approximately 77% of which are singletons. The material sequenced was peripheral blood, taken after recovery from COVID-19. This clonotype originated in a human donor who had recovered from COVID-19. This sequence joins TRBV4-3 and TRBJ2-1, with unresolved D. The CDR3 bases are TGCGCCAGCAGCCAAGAGCAGACAATAGGTGGTGAGCAGTTCTTC. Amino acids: CASSQEQTIGGEQFF.